The text below deals with one T cell receptor beta chain. Its antigen is currently unknown. An end of the junction does not agree with germline; a read error may underlie this. The CDR3 extends over 17 amino acids. CDR1 and CDR2 from the germline V gene are GTSNPN and SVGIG (reference sequence). Patients aged 18 to 65 had newly diagnosed hyperthyroidism lasting under 2 months. The PBMCs had their origin in 10 ml of fresh peripheral blood. Researchers amplified the TCR beta CDR3 regions from RNA transcripts. First-round RT-PCR targeting the TCR CDR3 was performed with the HTBI primer set. TCRdb independently ran MiXCR on the multiplex PCR reads; one entry per CDR3 protein. This sample has some 550,000 distinct CDR3 sequences, with about a fifth found just once. These data are taken from a study of T cells in Graves' hyperthyroidism and ophthalmopathy. Findings and caveats of the study: With a median lead of about 6.9 months before onset, the model predicted ophthalmopathy. Stable hyperthyroidism was separated from ophthalmopathy by a model based on 13 V-J features.

The source material was blood. The source of this sequence is a man younger than 30 with Graves' hyperthyroidism. V usage is TRBV30 and J usage is TRBJ1-5; tentatively, D is TRBD1 (6 bases). The CDR3 DNA is TGTGCCCGGAGTGTATTCGAGGGGACAACTAGCAATCAGCCCAAGCATTTT. Protein product: CARSVFEGTTSNQPKHF.